These 24 T cell receptor beta chains originate from one sample sequenced in a study of Ad26.COV2.S vaccination and SARS-CoV-2 variants. The method was immunoSEQ multiplex PCR; TCRdb's version includes in-frame clones alone and lacks a portion of them. This sample has fewer than 500,000 clones, with approximately 92% found just once. Treatment meaning: approximately 18 received Ad26.COV2.S at low or high dose, single or two shots; about 5 received placebo; per-sample allocation not given. After the first vaccine or placebo injection, samples were drawn on day 63. Sequencing used peripheral blood, obtained in a trial of Ad26.COV2.S vaccine versus placebo. The receptors shown here come from a person between 18 and 65 years old who received the Ad26.COV2.S COVID-19 vaccine or a placebo.

The rearrangement joins TRBV27 to TRBJ2-1; D may be TRBD1 (5 bases). V was clipped by 3 bases and J by 9 bases, with 15 bases between them. The CDR3 extends over 14 amino acids. CDR1 and CDR2 (germline): MNHEY, SMNVEV (reference sequence). DNA for the CDR3: TGTGCCAGCAGTTTCTCGGCATACAGGAGTGAGCAGTTCTTC. It encodes CASSFSAYRSEQFF.

This sequence joins TRBV5-6 and TRBJ1-2; D call uncertain. The CDR3 runs 12 residues. V dropped 5 bases and J dropped 5 bases, with 10 bases sitting between them. Germline-derived CDR1 and CDR2 are SGHDT and YYEEEE. CDR3 coding DNA: TGTGCCAGCAGGTCAGGCCAATATGGCTACACCTTC. Translated: CASRSGQYGYTF.

The V gene is TRBV7-3, the J gene TRBJ1-6; no reliable D call. The length of the CDR3 is 14 residues. The germline V gene has CDR1 SGHTA and CDR2 FQGTGA. The V and J ends lost 1 base and 10 bases respectively, with 11 bases between them. In DNA, the CDR3 is TGTGCCAGCAGCTTAAAGGCAGGCATGTCACCCCTCCACTTT. This encodes CASSLKAGMSPLHF.

The genes are TRBV29-1 and TRBJ2-2; a possible D gene is TRBD1 (5 bases). The CDR3 totals 14 residues. Trimming left V 7 bases short and J 6 bases short, with 18 bases between. CDR1 is SQVTM, CDR2 ANQGSEA, per germline. The CDR3 nucleotides read TGCAGCGCAGCTAGGGGTTTTTGGGCCGGGGAGCTGTTTTTT. It is translated as CSAARGFWAGELFF.

The chain has TRBV12-3 or TRBV12-4 and TRBJ2-1; TRBD1 agrees at 7 bases. The CDR3 sequence is 13 residues long. V shed 5 bases and J 8 bases; nucleotides not matched to a gene: 6. The CDR3 DNA follows: TGTGCCAGCAGTCTGAGGGGGCTGGATGAGCAGTTCTTC. Translated, it gives CASSLRGLDEQFF.

CDR3 region: CASSPPSGDHNEQFF. For the CDR3, the DNA is TGTGCCAGCTCACCACCTAGCGGGGACCACAATGAGCAGTTCTTC. The V and J genes are TRBV18 and TRBJ2-1; TRBD2 matches at 8 bases. The CDR3 sequence is 15 residues long. CDR1 is KGHSH, CDR2 LQKENI, per germline. J gave up 5 bases and V 0 bases, and 3 bases lay outside the gene matches. The full variable domain, rest sourced from reference TRBV18 and TRBJ2-1, is NAGVMQNPRHLVRRRGQEARLRCSPMKGHSHVYWYRQLPEEGLKFMVYLQKENIIDESGMPKERFSAEFPKEGPSILRIQQVVRGDSAAYFCASSPPSGDHNEQFFGPGTRLTVL.

The V call is TRBV6-5, the J call TRBJ2-7; 8 nucleotides match TRBD2. V shed 0 bases, J shed 3 bases, and the junction held 4 bases outside the gene matches. CDR1 MNHEY and CDR2 SVGAGI come from the germline V gene. The CDR3 has 15 residues. In DNA, the CDR3 is TGTGCCAGCAGTTACTCAAGCGGGGGAATCTACGAGCAGTACTTC. It translates to CASSYSSGGIYEQYF.

The chain combines TRBV4-1 with TRBJ2-1; TRBD2 is a possible D gene (5 bases). Trimming removed 4 bases from V and 14 bases from J, with 15 bases in between. Germline CDR1 is MGHRA and CDR2 is YSYEKL. The CDR3 is made up of 12 amino acids. In nucleotides, the CDR3 is TGCGCCAGCAGCCCGTGGACTGGCAAAAAGTTCTTC. As protein: CASSPWTGKKFF.

J is TRBJ1-5 and V is TRBV27; D possibly corresponds to TRBD1 (5 bases). Trimming took off 6 bases at V and 3 bases at J, with 15 bases between the two ends. The CDR3 is 15 amino acids. The germline V gene has CDR1 MNHEY and CDR2 SMNVEV (reference sequence). CDR3 nucleotide sequence: TGTGCCAGCAGATCCTACTTACAGGACAATCAGCCCCAGCATTTT. Translating gives CASRSYLQDNQPQHF.

The sample holds one count of this clone. The chain joins TRBV6-2 or TRBV6-3 to TRBJ2-5, with 7 positions matching TRBD1. Germline lookup yields CDR1 MNHEY and CDR2 SVGEGT. V dropped 6 bases and J dropped 2; count of bases not matched to a gene: 6. The CDR3 contains 14 residues. For the CDR3, the DNA is TGTGCCAGCAGCACCGACAGGGATCAAGAGACCCAGTACTTC. This encodes CASSTDRDQETQYF.

The J gene is TRBJ1-2, the V gene TRBV7-9; 9 bases are shared with TRBD1. This CDR3 contains 16 residues. The germline gives CDR1 SEHNR, CDR2 FQNEAQ (reference sequence). V lost 5 bases and J lost 1; bases outside the gene matches: 8. CDR3 nucleotides: TGTGCCAGCAGCGGATCCGGGACAGGGAATAACTATGGCTACACCTTC. As protein: CASSGSGTGNNYGYTF.

This clone was found once. The chain is built from TRBV19 and TRBJ1-1; D is possibly TRBD1 (5 bases). Per the germline V gene, CDR1 is LNHDA and CDR2 is SQIVND (reference sequence). The CDR3 totals 14 residues. The V end was cut by 6 bases, the J end by 4 bases, with 15 bases between. The CDR3 spells CASSVGVGGTEAFF. DNA for the CDR3: TGTGCCAGTAGCGTTGGGGTTGGGGGCACTGAAGCTTTCTTT.

On this clone itself: The same CDR3 arises from other DNA sequences in this sample as well. The chain couples TRBV19 to TRBJ1-5, with D uncertain. The CDR3 consists of 16 residues. Germline assignment: CDR1 LNHDA and CDR2 SQIVND (reference sequence). The V end lost 3 bases, the J end lost 0 bases, and 12 bases lay between the germline ends. The CDR3 region has the DNA TGTGCCAGTAGTATTTTGGGAGCGTATAGCAATCAGCCCCAGCATTTT. Its protein product is CASSILGAYSNQPQHF.

This clone was observed once. V gene TRBV19 combines with J gene TRBJ1-1; D remains ambiguous. CDR1 and CDR2 from the germline V gene are LNHDA and SQIVND (reference sequence). The V end was cut by 3 bases, the J end by 1 base, with 9 bases between. The length of the CDR3 is 14 residues. The CDR3: CASSIQRTNTEAFF. DNA for the CDR3: TGTGCCAGTAGTATTCAGAGAACGAACACTGAAGCTTTCTTT.

The chain links TRBV3-1 (or the pseudogene TRBV3-2) to TRBJ2-3, with D tentatively TRBD2 (6 bases). This CDR3 spans 13 amino acids. V was trimmed by 4 bases and J by 4 bases, leaving 9 bases between them. From germline, CDR1 is LGHDT and CDR2 YNNKEL (reference sequence). This chain's CDR3 is CASSPGVSDTQYF. The CDR3 DNA follows: TGTGCCAGCAGCCCGGGGGTCTCAGATACGCAGTATTTT.

The gene calls are TRBV7-9 and TRBJ2-2, with D perhaps TRBD2 (6 bases). This CDR3 has 13 residues. Trimming shortened V by 9 bases and J by 1 base, and 9 bases separated the two germline ends. In germline, CDR1 is SEHNR, CDR2 FQNEAQ (reference sequence). The CDR3 here is CASGGRNTGELFF. In nucleotides, the CDR3 is TGTGCCAGTGGAGGGAGGAACACCGGGGAGCTGTTTTTT. The full variable domain, rest sourced from reference TRBV7-9 and TRBJ2-2, is DTGVSQNPRHKITKRGQNVTFRCDPISEHNRLYWYRQTLGQGPEFLTYFQNEAQLEKSRLLSDRFSAERPKGSFSTLEIQRTEQGDSAMYLCASGGRNTGELFFGEGSRLTVL.

This clone has a single count. The rearrangement uses TRBV13 and TRBJ2-1, with D possibly being TRBD1 (6 bases). Looked up from germline, CDR1 is PRHDT and CDR2 is FYEKMQ (reference sequence). The CDR3 has 13 amino acids. The V end lost 0 bases, the J end lost 11 bases, and 11 bases lay between the germline ends. The CDR3 coding sequence is TGTGCCAGCAGCTTAGGTAGGACAGAGAAGCAGTTCTTC. Encoded protein: CASSLGRTEKQFF.

This clone was seen a single time. V gene TRBV9 combines with J gene TRBJ1-1; 8 nucleotides agree with TRBD1. Germline loops: CDR1 SGDLS, CDR2 YYNGEE. The CDR3 is 14 amino acids. Unmatched junction bases numbered 4, after V lost 4 bases and J lost 2 bases. The CDR3 sequence: CASSLDRANTEAFF. DNA of the CDR3: TGTGCCAGCAGCCTGGACAGGGCTAACACTGAAGCTTTCTTT.

The chain employs TRBV19 and TRBJ2-1; D possibly corresponds to TRBD1 (6 bases). Germline V gene data show CDR1 as LNHDA and CDR2 as SQIVND (reference sequence). V was trimmed by 2 bases and J by 9 bases, leaving 14 bases between them. This CDR3 is 14 amino acids long. For the CDR3, the DNA is TGTGCCAGTAGTATATCCCTAGGGGACATTGAGCAGTTCTTC. It specifies CASSISLGDIEQFF.

The V gene is TRBV27, the J gene TRBJ2-3, with 8 nucleotides matching TRBD2. V was clipped by 6 bases and J by 4 bases; unmatched bases: 9. Germline CDR1 is MNHEY and CDR2 is SMNVEV (reference sequence). This CDR3 contains 15 residues. In nucleotides, the CDR3 is TGTGCCAGCAGCCCAGGGACTAGTCGCGCAGATACGCAGTATTTT. This codes for CASSPGTSRADTQYF.

V and J are TRBV6-5 and TRBJ2-7, with 8 bases matching TRBD1. CDR3 length: 14 amino acids. V lost 6 bases, J lost 4 bases, and 8 bases stayed unmatched. Germline V gene data show CDR1 as MNHEY and CDR2 as SVGAGI. The CDR3 spells CASRIGQGWYEQYF. CDR3 coding DNA: TGTGCCAGCAGGATAGGACAGGGTTGGTACGAGCAGTACTTC.

Here the CDR3 reads CASSLSPPDLAGAGTGELFF. CDR3 DNA: TGTGCCAGCAGCTTATCCCCCCCCGACCTAGCGGGAGCCGGCACCGGGGAGCTGTTTTTT. The V call is TRBV7-3, the J call TRBJ2-2, with 10 nucleotides matching TRBD2. There are 20 residues in the CDR3. The junction had 16 bases not matched to a gene; V was cut back by 2 bases and J by 4 bases. CDR1 and CDR2 from the germline V gene are SGHTA and FQGTGA.

This chain connects TRBV6-1 to TRBJ2-3; D is ambiguous. Germline V lookup: CDR1 MNHNS, CDR2 SASEGT. Trimming cost V 2 bases and J 4 bases, with 7 bases left between them. The CDR3 is made up of 13 amino acids. CDR3 in DNA: TGTGCCAGCAGTGAAAGGGTTTCAGATACGCAGTATTTT. Protein sequence: CASSERVSDTQYF.

The chain joins TRBV5-1 to TRBJ2-1, with 9 positions matching TRBD2. Germline CDR1 and CDR2: SGHRS and YFSETQ. The CDR3 length is 16 residues. The trim removed 0 bases at V and 6 bases at J, leaving 7 bases unmatched. CDR3 protein: CASSLAVAGALNEQFF. CDR3 sequence (DNA): TGCGCCAGCAGCTTGGCGGTAGCGGGAGCCCTCAATGAGCAGTTCTTC.